Below, 30 T cell receptor beta chains from the same sample are listed, as sequenced in a study of blood T cells in healthy people across ages. Through a sample-barcoded 5' primer and a J-beta primer mix, a second PCR was run for about 7 to 12 cycles. TCRdb recomputed calls from the 5' RACE reads with MiXCR, one row per CDR3 protein. The repertoire holds 600,000 or so distinct CDR3 sequences, with 47% as singletons. The sequenced sample consisted of blood. The origin of the receptors is a man at least 80 years old in good health.

CDR3 protein: CASSLVGPGGGYEQYF. The CDR3 DNA is TGTGCCAGCAGCTTAGTAGGGCCAGGGGGCGGCTACGAGCAGTACTTC. The J gene is TRBJ2-7, the V gene TRBV7-2, with 8 nucleotides matching TRBD1. This CDR3 contains 16 residues. The junction had 8 bases not matched to a gene; V was cut back by 1 base and J by 3 bases. Germline CDR1 and CDR2: SGHTA and FQGNSA.

The chain employs TRBV2 and TRBJ2-7; TRBD2 agrees at 10 bases. The CDR3 runs 14 residues. The V gene end was trimmed by 2 bases and the J gene end by 7 bases; junction bases not matched to a gene: 5. From germline, CDR1 is SNHLY and CDR2 FYNNEI. CDR3 sequence reads: CASSELAGVREQYF. As DNA, the CDR3 is TGTGCCAGCAGTGAACTAGCGGGAGTACGGGAGCAGTACTTC.

This clonotype was seen only a few times. This CDR3 reads CASSLEGTGRSYRTDTQYF. The CDR3 nucleotides read TGCGCCAGCAGCTTGGAGGGGACAGGGCGAAGCTATCGCACAGATACGCAGTATTTT. This chain connects TRBV5-1 to TRBJ2-3, with 9 bases matching TRBD1. V shed 0 bases, J shed 1 base, and the junction held 12 bases outside the gene matches. Germline loops: CDR1 SGHRS, CDR2 YFSETQ. The CDR3 is made up of 19 amino acids. Full variable domain (outside the CDR3, taken from reference TRBV5-1 and TRBJ2-3): KAGVTQTPRYLIKTRGQQVTLSCSPISGHRSVSWYQQTPGQGLQFLFEYFSETQRNKGNFPGRFSGRQFSNSRSEMNVSTLELGDSALYLCASSLEGTGRSYRTDTQYFGPGTRLTVL.

The chain recombines TRBV7-9 with TRBJ2-7, with 8 bases matching TRBD2. This CDR3 is 17 amino acids long. In germline, CDR1 is SEHNR, CDR2 FQNEAQ (reference sequence). The J segment lost 3 bases and the V segment lost 5 bases, leaving 15 bases of the junction unmatched. The CDR3 sequence is CASSKPKRLAGGYEQYF. The CDR3 DNA sequence: TGTGCCAGCAGCAAGCCGAAGAGGCTAGCGGGTGGCTACGAGCAGTACTTC.

This chain joins TRBV10-3 and TRBJ2-7; the match to TRBD2 covers 8 bases. Trimming removed 11 bases from V and 3 bases from J; junction bases left unmatched: 9. CDR3 length: 13 residues. The germline gives CDR1 ENHRY, CDR2 SYGVKD. The CDR3 bases are TGTGCCTCCGCGGGAGGCGGTCACTACGAGCAGTACTTC. Protein product: CASAGGGHYEQYF.

V is TRBV10-3 and J is TRBJ1-4; D is unresolved. Germline V gene data show CDR1 as ENHRY and CDR2 as SYGVKD. The V and J ends lost 4 bases and 8 bases respectively, with 14 bases between them. CDR3 length equals 14 residues. The DNA for the CDR3 is TGTGCCATCAGTGGAAGCGACGGCAGGGAAAAACTGTTTTTT. This codes for CAISGSDGREKLFF.

The chain couples TRBV6-1 to TRBJ1-4; no firm D call. The CDR3 has 13 amino acids. The V gene's germline CDR1 is MNHNS and CDR2 SASEGT. Deletions cut 2 bases from V and 8 bases from J, with 9 bases between. CDR3 protein: CASSESTREKLFF. The CDR3 DNA reads TGTGCCAGCAGTGAATCCACGCGAGAAAAACTGTTTTTT.

This clonotype has just a few counts. The chain is built from TRBV20-1 and TRBJ2-3; maybe TRBD2 (6 bases). V was shortened by 1 base and J by 0 bases, with 29 bases between the two germline ends. The CDR3 consists of 21 residues. Germline CDR1 reads DFQATT; CDR2 reads SNEGSKA (reference sequence). The CDR3 spells CSARAMGGGSTLGSSTDTQYF. The CDR3 nucleotides read TGCAGTGCTAGAGCTATGGGAGGAGGGTCGACATTAGGCTCGAGCACAGATACGCAGTATTTT.

J is TRBJ1-2 and V is TRBV4-1; no clear D gene. The CDR3 totals 14 residues. The V end was cut by 4 bases, the J end by 4 bases, with 13 bases between. Germline loops: CDR1 MGHRA, CDR2 YSYEKL. In DNA, the CDR3 is TGCGCCAGCAGCCCACGGAAGGGAAGCTATGGCTACACCTTC. Amino acid sequence: CASSPRKGSYGYTF.

The rearrangement links TRBV29-1 to TRBJ2-1; 7 bases are a match to TRBD1. Germline trimming cut 8 bases from V and 7 bases from J; bases unmatched to any gene: 11. The CDR3 contains 13 residues. Germline V gene data show CDR1 as SQVTM and CDR2 as ANQGSEA. This chain's CDR3 is CSTDRDRENEQFF. Here the CDR3 DNA reads TGCAGCACGGACCGGGACAGAGAAAATGAGCAGTTCTTC.

The table lists this clonotype with a few counts. The chain joins TRBV3-1 to TRBJ2-5; 8 bases are shared with TRBD1. This CDR3 spans 15 amino acids. From germline, CDR1 is LGHDT and CDR2 YNNKEL (reference sequence). The V and J ends lost 0 bases and 11 bases, in that order; junction bases with no gene match: 11. The CDR3 DNA reads TGTGCCAGCAGCCAAGACGGGACAGGTAGATCGTCGCAGTACTTC. Translation gives CASSQDGTGRSSQYF.

This clonotype was counted between two and nine times. The chain links TRBV20-1 to TRBJ2-6; D call uncertain. Per germline, CDR1 DFQATT and CDR2 SNEGSKA (reference sequence). The V gene lost 1 base and the J gene lost 0 bases, with 4 bases spanning the gap. The CDR3 loop spans 14 amino acids. The CDR3, as DNA: TGCAGTGCTAGAGTCAGCTCTGGGGCCAACGTCCTGACTTTC. Its protein is CSARVSSGANVLTF.

This chain joins TRBV9 and TRBJ2-5; 9 bases match TRBD2. The CDR3 sequence is 16 residues long. Per germline, CDR1 SGDLS and CDR2 YYNGEE. Trimming cost V 0 bases and J 3 bases; bases outside gene matches: 6. Written as DNA, the CDR3 is TGTGCCAGCAGCGTAGGTCAGCGGGGGGTAAAAGAGACCCAGTACTTC. Translating gives CASSVGQRGVKETQYF.

The chain recombines TRBV4-3 with TRBJ2-5; 14 bases align to TRBD2. CDR1 is LGHNA, CDR2 YSLEER, per germline. V shed 2 bases and J 5 bases; nucleotides not matched to a gene: 10. The CDR3 consists of 18 residues. The CDR3 protein is CASSQTGTSGGSRETQYF. CDR3 sequence (DNA): TGCGCCAGCAGCCAAACCGGGACTAGCGGGGGCTCTAGGGAGACCCAGTACTTC.

The chain combines TRBV3-1 with TRBJ2-5; D is unresolved. The germline gives CDR1 LGHDT, CDR2 YNNKEL (reference sequence). V lost 3 bases, J lost 5 bases, and 10 bases lay in between. The length of the CDR3 is 13 residues. The CDR3 DNA is TGTGCCAGCAGCCACGTCTTGAGCGAGACCCAGTACTTC. This sequence encodes CASSHVLSETQYF.

This clonotype came up a few times. V and J are TRBV7-2 and TRBJ2-5, with 7 bases lining up with TRBD2. Germline lookup yields CDR1 SGHTA and CDR2 FQGNSA. The CDR3 extends over 15 amino acids. V lost 0 bases, J lost 2 bases, and 3 bases stayed unmatched. In DNA, the CDR3 is TGTGCCAGCAGCTTAGCTTGGGGGGGACAAGAGACCCAGTACTTC. It codes for CASSLAWGGQETQYF.

This chain joins TRBV28 and TRBJ2-1, with 8 bases identical to TRBD2. V lost 9 bases, J lost 1 base, and 5 bases stayed unmatched. The CDR3 has 14 residues. The V gene's germline CDR1 is MDHEN and CDR2 SYDVKM. Here the CDR3 reads CASMPGGSYNEQFF. The CDR3 bases are TGTGCCAGTATGCCGGGGGGGTCCTACAATGAGCAGTTCTTC.

The chain uses TRBV7-2 and TRBJ1-4, with unresolved D. V was trimmed by 0 bases and J by 7 bases, leaving 9 bases between them. From germline, CDR1 is SGHTA and CDR2 FQGNSA. The CDR3 has 14 residues. Here the CDR3 DNA reads TGTGCCAGCAGCTTAGCGGCCGGGAGTGAAAAACTGTTTTTT. Translation gives CASSLAAGSEKLFF.

This chain links TRBV20-1 with TRBJ2-1; D perhaps matches TRBD2 (6 bases). CDR1 DFQATT and CDR2 SNEGSKA come from the germline V gene (reference sequence). This CDR3 contains 14 residues. V lost 3 bases and J 3 bases, leaving 12 bases between the germline ends. CDR3 amino acids: CSASDGSLYNEQFF. For the CDR3, the DNA is TGCAGTGCTAGCGACGGGAGTCTCTACAATGAGCAGTTCTTC.

The rearrangement links TRBV21-1 to TRBJ2-3; the DNA was not used to check the table's D call, TRBD2. TRBV21-1 is deemed a pseudogene. CDR3 size: 15 residues. The CDR3 is CASSNGRISTDTQYF. CDR3 sequence (DNA): TGTGCCAGCAGCAACGGGAGGATTAGCACAGATACGCAGTATTTT.

As concerns this clonotype: Its ends do not fully match the called genes, so a read error is possible. DNA of the CDR3: TGTACCAGCAGCCTTCCGGGACGCCCTAGCGGGAGTCGGACAGATACGCAGTATTTT. Translated, it gives CTSSLPGRPSGSRTDTQYF. This chain links TRBV7-3 with TRBJ2-3, with 10 bases matching TRBD2. Germline assignment: CDR1 SGHTA and CDR2 FQGTGA. This CDR3 has 19 residues.

The rearrangement joins TRBV6-6 to TRBJ2-7; the D gene is possibly TRBD2 (6 bases). Germline loops: CDR1 MNHNY, CDR2 SVGAGI (reference sequence). The CDR3 runs to 15 residues. V was clipped by 6 bases and J by 0 bases, with 15 bases between them. CDR3 loop: CASSSGVRDSYEQYF. In nucleotides, the CDR3 is TGTGCCAGCAGCTCGGGAGTGAGAGACTCCTACGAGCAGTACTTC.

This rearrangement joins TRBV13 to TRBJ2-7; weak D call: TRBD2 (5 bases). The J call is uncertain, as TRBJ2-5 better fits the DNA end. The CDR3 is 14 residues long. The germline V gene has CDR1 PRHDT and CDR2 FYEKMQ (reference sequence). Written as DNA, the CDR3 is TGTGCCAGCAGCCCTAGCTGGACCGGGGAGACCCAGTACTTC. Amino acid sequence: CASSPSWTGETQYF.

A few counts support this clonotype. V is TRBV28 and J is TRBJ2-5; 7 bases are shared with TRBD2. Trimming removed 6 bases from V and 7 bases from J; junction bases left unmatched: 5. The CDR3 totals 12 residues. Germline V gene data show CDR1 as MDHEN and CDR2 as SYDVKM. The CDR3 coding sequence is TGTGCCAGCAGAGCGGGACGTCTGACCCAGTACTTC. It is translated as CASRAGRLTQYF. Full variable domain (missing parts from reference TRBV28 and TRBJ2-5): DVKVTQSSRYLVKRTGEKVFLECVQDMDHENMFWYRQDPGLGLRLIYFSYDVKMKEKGDIPEGYSVSREKKERFSLILESASTNQTSMYLCASRAGRLTQYFGPGTRLLVL.

V usage is TRBV12-3 or TRBV12-4 and J usage is TRBJ2-3; 13 nucleotides align to TRBD2. This CDR3 region has 16 residues. V trimming: 4 bases; J trimming: 6 bases; junction bases outside the gene matches: 7. CDR3 in DNA: TGTGCCAGCAGTTCCCAACTAGCGGGGGGGCGGGATACGCAGTATTTT. Its protein is CASSSQLAGGRDTQYF.

This clonotype was seen a few times. The chain combines TRBV11-2 with TRBJ2-3; either TRBD1 or TRBD2 may supply D (5 bases each). The CDR3 is made up of 15 amino acids. Germline lookup yields CDR1 SGHAT and CDR2 FQNNGV. The germline V and J ends were trimmed by 5 bases and 2 bases, with 14 bases remaining between them. As DNA, the CDR3 is TGTGCCAGCAGCCTTAGACGGGACCTCACAGATACGCAGTATTTT. Protein product: CASSLRRDLTDTQYF.

This clonotype was observed once. This rearrangement joins TRBV24-1 to TRBJ2-5; 7 nucleotides line up with TRBD2. The germline V gene has CDR1 KGHDR and CDR2 SFDVKD. CDR3 length: 17 amino acids. With V trimmed by 0 bases and J by 5 bases, 11 bases remained unmatched. Here the CDR3 reads CATSDLSLSQGGETQYF. The CDR3 nucleotides are TGTGCCACCAGTGATTTGTCGCTTTCCCAGGGAGGGGAGACCCAGTACTTC.

This clonotype was seen a handful of times. CDR3 loop: CASRDQTGEQYF. In nucleotides, the CDR3 is TGTGCCAGCAGGGACCAGACTGGCGAGCAGTACTTC. The gene calls are TRBV27 and TRBJ2-7; no definite D call. This CDR3 is 12 amino acids long. Germline V gene data show CDR1 as MNHEY and CDR2 as SMNVEV (reference sequence). Deletions cut 6 bases from V and 6 bases from J, with 12 bases between.

V usage is TRBV20-1 and J usage is TRBJ1-1; tentative D call: TRBD1 (5 bases). V lost 2 bases and J lost 3, with 10 bases in between. The CDR3 loop spans 13 amino acids. CDR1 is DFQATT and CDR2 is SNEGSKA in the germline V gene (reference sequence). This chain's CDR3 is CSARTGGDTEAFF. CDR3 bases: TGCAGTGCTAGAACAGGAGGGGACACTGAAGCTTTCTTT.

The rearrangement joins TRBV5-1 to TRBJ2-3, with TRBD2 identical over 8 bases. CDR3 size: 17 residues. Germline CDR1 reads SGHRS; CDR2 reads YFSETQ. The trim removed 2 bases at V and 4 bases at J, leaving 12 bases unmatched. The DNA for the CDR3 is TGCGCCAGCAGCTTAGCTACCGGGACTAGTAAGGCAGATACGCAGTATTTT. Protein: CASSLATGTSKADTQYF. The full variable domain, its missing parts supplied by reference TRBV5-1 and TRBJ2-3, is KAGVTQTPRYLIKTRGQQVTLSCSPISGHRSVSWYQQTPGQGLQFLFEYFSETQRNKGNFPGRFSGRQFSNSRSEMNVSTLELGDSALYLCASSLATGTSKADTQYFGPGTRLTVL.